This TCR beta chain stems from a study of T-cell memory formation after mild COVID-19. The trim removed 6 bases at V and 9 bases at J, leaving 4 bases unmatched. The length of the CDR3 is 11 residues. This clonotype has just a few counts. TCRdb itself ran the 5' RACE reads through MiXCR, one entry per CDR3 protein. The table records around 390,000 distinct CDR3 sequences, approximately 15% of them present only once. This sequence joins TRBV12-3 or TRBV12-4 and TRBJ1-1; 7 bases agree with TRBD1. Sequencing was carried out using PBMCs or a T cell subset sorted from them (not recorded which). The TCR was taken from a man aged 18 to 30 who had mild COVID-19 (a few samples of this study predate the infection). Cell type and time point are not known. For the CDR3, the DNA is TGTGCCAGCAGCCAGACAGGGAAAGCTTTCTTT. Translated: CASSQTGKAFF.